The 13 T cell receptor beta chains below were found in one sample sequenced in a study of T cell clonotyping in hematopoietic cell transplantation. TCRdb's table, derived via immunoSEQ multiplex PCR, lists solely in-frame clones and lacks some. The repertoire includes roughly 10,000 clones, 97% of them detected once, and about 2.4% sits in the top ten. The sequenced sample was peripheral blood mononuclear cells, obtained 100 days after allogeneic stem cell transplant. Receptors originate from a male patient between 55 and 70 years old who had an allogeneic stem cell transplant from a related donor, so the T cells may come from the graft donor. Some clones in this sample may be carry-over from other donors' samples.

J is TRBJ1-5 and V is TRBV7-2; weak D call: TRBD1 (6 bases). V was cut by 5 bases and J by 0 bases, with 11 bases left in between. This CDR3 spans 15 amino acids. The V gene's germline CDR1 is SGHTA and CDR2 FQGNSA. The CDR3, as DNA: TGTGCCAGCAGCATACAGGGAAATAGCAATCAGCCCCAGCATTTT. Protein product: CASSIQGNSNQPQHF.

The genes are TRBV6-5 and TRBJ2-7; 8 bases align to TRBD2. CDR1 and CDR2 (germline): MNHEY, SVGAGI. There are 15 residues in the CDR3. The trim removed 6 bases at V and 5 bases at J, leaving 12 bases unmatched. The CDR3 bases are TGTGCCAGCAGGCGCACCCCGGGGGGGCTCGACGAGCAGTACTTC. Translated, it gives CASRRTPGGLDEQYF.

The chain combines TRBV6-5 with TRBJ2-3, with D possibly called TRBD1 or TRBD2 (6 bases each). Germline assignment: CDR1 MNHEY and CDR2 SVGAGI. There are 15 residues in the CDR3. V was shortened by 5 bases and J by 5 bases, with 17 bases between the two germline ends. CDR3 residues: CASSGIRGGGDTQYF. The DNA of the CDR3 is TGTGCCAGCAGTGGGATTAGAGGAGGGGGAGATACGCAGTATTTT.

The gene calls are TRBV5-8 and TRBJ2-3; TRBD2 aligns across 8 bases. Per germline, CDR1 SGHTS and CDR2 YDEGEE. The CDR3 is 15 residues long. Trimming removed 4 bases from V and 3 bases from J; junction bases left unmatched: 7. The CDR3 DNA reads TGTGCCAGCAGCATAGGACTAGCTCAAACAGATACGCAGTATTTT. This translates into CASSIGLAQTDTQYF.

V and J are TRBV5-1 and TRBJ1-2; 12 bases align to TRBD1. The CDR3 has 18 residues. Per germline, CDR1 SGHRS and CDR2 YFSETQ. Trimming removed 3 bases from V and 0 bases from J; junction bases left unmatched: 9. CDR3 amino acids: CASSWGTGGEVSNYGYTF. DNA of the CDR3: TGCGCCAGCAGCTGGGGGACAGGGGGCGAGGTCTCTAACTATGGCTACACCTTC.

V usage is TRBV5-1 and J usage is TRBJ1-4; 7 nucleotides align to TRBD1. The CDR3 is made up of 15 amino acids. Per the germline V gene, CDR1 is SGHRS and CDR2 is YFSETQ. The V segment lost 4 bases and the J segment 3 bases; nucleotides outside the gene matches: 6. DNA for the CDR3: TGCGCCAGCAGCGACGGAAGGGGGCCTAATGAAAAACTGTTTTTT. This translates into CASSDGRGPNEKLFF.

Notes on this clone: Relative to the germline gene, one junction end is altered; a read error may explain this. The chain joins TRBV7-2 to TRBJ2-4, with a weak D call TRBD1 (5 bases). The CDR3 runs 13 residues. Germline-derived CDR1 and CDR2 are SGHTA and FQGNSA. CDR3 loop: CASSLDYSSSQDF. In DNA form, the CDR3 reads TGTGCCAGCAGCTTAGACTACAGTTCCTCACAGGACTTC.

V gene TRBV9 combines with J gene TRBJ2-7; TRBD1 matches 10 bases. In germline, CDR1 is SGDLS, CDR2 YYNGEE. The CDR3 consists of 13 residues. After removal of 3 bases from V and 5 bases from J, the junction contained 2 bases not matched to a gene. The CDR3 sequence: CASSGQGANEQYF. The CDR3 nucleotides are TGTGCCAGCAGCGGACAGGGGGCGAACGAGCAGTACTTC. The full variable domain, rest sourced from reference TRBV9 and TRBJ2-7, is DSGVTQTPKHLITATGQRVTLRCSPRSGDLSVYWYQQSLDQGLQFLIQYYNGEERAKGNILERFSAQQFPDLHSELNLSSLELGDSALYFCASSGQGANEQYFGPGTRLTVT.

DNA for the CDR3: TGTGCCAGCAGGTTCAGGAGCACTGAAGCTTTCTTT. It translates to CASRFRSTEAFF. The rearrangement uses TRBV28 and TRBJ1-1; D unclear. V was pared by 6 bases and J by 4 bases, with 9 bases between. Germline V gene sequence: CDR1 MDHEN, CDR2 SYDVKM. CDR3 size: 12 residues.

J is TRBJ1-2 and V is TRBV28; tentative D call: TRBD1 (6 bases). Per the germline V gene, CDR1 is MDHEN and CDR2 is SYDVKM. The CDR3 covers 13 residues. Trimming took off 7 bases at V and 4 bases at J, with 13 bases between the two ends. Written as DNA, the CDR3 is TGTGCCAGCACAAACAGGGACGTCTATGGCTACACCTTC. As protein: CASTNRDVYGYTF.

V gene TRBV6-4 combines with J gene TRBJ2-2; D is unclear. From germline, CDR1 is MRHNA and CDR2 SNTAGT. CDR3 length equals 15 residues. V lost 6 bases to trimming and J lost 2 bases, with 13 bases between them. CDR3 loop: CASSRDRANTGELFF. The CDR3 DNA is TGTGCCAGCAGCCGCGACCGGGCCAACACCGGGGAGCTGTTTTTT.

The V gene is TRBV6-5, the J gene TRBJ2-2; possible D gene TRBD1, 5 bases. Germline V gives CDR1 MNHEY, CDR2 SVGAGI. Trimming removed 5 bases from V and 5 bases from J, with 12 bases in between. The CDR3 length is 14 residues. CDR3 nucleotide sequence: TGTGCCAGCAGTCACGACAGTGCTACCGGGGAGCTGTTTTTT. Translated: CASSHDSATGELFF.

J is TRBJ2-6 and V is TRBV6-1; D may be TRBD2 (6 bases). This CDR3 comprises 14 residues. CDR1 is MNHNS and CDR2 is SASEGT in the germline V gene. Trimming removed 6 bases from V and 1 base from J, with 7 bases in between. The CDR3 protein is CASREGSGANVLTF. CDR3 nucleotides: TGTGCCAGCAGGGAGGGGTCTGGGGCCAACGTCCTGACTTTC.